This TCR beta chain was retrieved from a study of CD4+ T cells in melanoma. The table came from immunoSEQ multiplex PCR; TCRdb's copy has only in-frame clones and leaves some out. Of roughly 110,000 clones listed, about 90% are singletons. CDR3 length: 14 residues. V lost 4 bases to trimming and J lost 4 bases, with 15 bases between them. CDR1 is SGHRS, CDR2 YFSETQ, per germline. The sequence derives from a human donor with melanoma. The sequenced sample was peripheral blood. This chain links TRBV5-1 with TRBJ2-7; D is ambiguous. DNA for the CDR3: TGCGCCAGCAGCCCTGACGGGTGGGGATACGAGCAGTACTTC. Its protein is CASSPDGWGYEQYF.